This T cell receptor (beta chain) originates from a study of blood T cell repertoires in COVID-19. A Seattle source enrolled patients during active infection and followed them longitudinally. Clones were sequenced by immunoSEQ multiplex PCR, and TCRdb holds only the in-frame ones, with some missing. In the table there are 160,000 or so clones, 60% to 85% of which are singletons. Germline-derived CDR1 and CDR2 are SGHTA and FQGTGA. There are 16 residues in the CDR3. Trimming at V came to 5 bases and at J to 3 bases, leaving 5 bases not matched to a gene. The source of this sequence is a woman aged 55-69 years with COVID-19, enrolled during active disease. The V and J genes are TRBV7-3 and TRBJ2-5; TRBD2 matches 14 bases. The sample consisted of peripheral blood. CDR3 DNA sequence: TGTGCCAGCAGCCCGGGGACTAGCGGGAGAAAAGAGACCCAGTACTTC. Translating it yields CASSPGTSGRKETQYF.